The present entry profiles one T cell receptor beta chain with its context. As yet, its antigen is unknown. From germline, CDR1 is SNHLY and CDR2 FYNNEI. Trimming pared 8 bases from V and 6 bases from J, leaving 22 bases between. This CDR3 has 15 amino acids. The data were obtained in a study of T-cell memory formation after mild COVID-19. Across the whole study: In these data, TCR clusters were largely donor specific. Study conclusions and caveats: Pre-infection memory held some responding clones, suggesting pre-existing cross-reactive T cells responded. What remained unconfirmed was the SARS-CoV-2 specificity of second-wave clones peaking on day 37. CD8+ contracting clones occupied EMRA, while CD4+ ones occupied mainly CM and EM.

One entry per CDR3 protein, called by TCRdb with MiXCR from the 5' RACE reads. The sample lists a few hundred thousand distinct CDR3 sequences, around 21% occurring once. The chain employs TRBV2 and TRBJ1-2, with a possible D match to TRBD1 (6 bases). This TCR derives from an adult woman who had mild COVID-19 (a few samples of this study predate the infection). Cell type and time point are not known. The sequenced sample was PBMCs or a T cell subset sorted from them (not recorded which). The CDR3 nucleotides read TGTGCCAGCCGAATTCTAACCAGGGGAAGTGATGGCTACACCTTC. Amino acid sequence: CASRILTRGSDGYTF.